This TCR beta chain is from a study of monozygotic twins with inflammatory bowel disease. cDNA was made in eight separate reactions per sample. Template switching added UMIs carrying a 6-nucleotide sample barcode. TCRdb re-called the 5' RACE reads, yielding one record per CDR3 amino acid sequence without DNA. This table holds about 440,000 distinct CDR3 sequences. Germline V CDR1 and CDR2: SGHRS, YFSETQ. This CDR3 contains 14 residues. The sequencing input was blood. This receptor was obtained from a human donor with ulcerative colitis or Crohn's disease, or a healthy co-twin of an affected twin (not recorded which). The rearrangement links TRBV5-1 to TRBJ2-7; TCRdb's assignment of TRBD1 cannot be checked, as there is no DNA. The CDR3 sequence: CASSFAGGLHEQYF. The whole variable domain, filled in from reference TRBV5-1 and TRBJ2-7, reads KAGVTQTPRYLIKTRGQQVTLSCSPISGHRSVSWYQQTPGQGLQFLFEYFSETQRNKGNFPGRFSGRQFSNSRSEMNVSTLELGDSALYLCASSFAGGLHEQYFGPGTRLTVT.